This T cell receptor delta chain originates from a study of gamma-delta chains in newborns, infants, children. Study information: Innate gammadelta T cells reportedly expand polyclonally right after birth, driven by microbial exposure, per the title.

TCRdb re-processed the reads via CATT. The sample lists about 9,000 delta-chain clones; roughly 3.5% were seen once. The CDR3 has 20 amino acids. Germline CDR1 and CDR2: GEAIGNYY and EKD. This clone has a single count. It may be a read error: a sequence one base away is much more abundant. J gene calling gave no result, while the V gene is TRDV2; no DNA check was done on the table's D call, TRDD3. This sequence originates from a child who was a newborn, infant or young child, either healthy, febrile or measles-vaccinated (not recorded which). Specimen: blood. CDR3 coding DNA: TGTGCCTGTGATCCTGTACTGGGGGATACCAGCTCCTGGGACACCCGACAGACGTTTTTC. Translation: CACDPVLGDTSSWDTRQTFF.